The TCR beta chain under discussion was sequenced for a study of T cell responses to AZD1222 COVID-19 vaccine. Study observations and caveats: After two AZD1222 doses, spike-specific TCR breadth and depth rose versus day 0. There were repertoire samples only from the period after the peak T cell response. Donors in the cohort were predominantly white British and more often female, and clonal diversity was possibly underestimated.

Germline trimming cut 5 bases from V and 7 bases from J; bases unmatched to any gene: 13. This CDR3 contains 16 residues. Per the germline V gene, CDR1 is SGHTA and CDR2 is FQGTGA. Assay used: immunoSEQ multiplex PCR; TCRdb lists only in-frame clones, some missing. The sample includes approximately 140,000 clones, around 92% of them seen just once. Some second doses came at about 4 weeks and others at about 12 weeks; these were pooled. On this clone itself: Its target is not known.

The receptor's source is an adult who received the AZD1222 COVID-19 vaccine. The material was peripheral blood, obtained 28 days after the second AZD1222 dose. This chain uses TRBV7-3 with TRBJ2-2; 7 bases agree with TRBD2. CDR3 protein: CASSPDLAAKSGELFF. CDR3 DNA: TGTGCCAGCAGCCCAGACCTAGCGGCCAAGAGCGGGGAGCTGTTTTTT.